The source of this T cell receptor (beta chain) is a study of blood T cell repertoires in COVID-19. Overall study context: Acute-phase and convalescent COVID-19 samples originated in the United States, Italy and Spain. The analysed material was cDNA or gDNA that came from T cells, B-cell-depleted T cells, or PBMCs.

V lost 3 bases to trimming and J lost 3 bases, with 12 bases between them. This CDR3 comprises 15 residues. Germline lookup yields CDR1 MDHEN and CDR2 SYDVKM. In the original processing: The assay estimated nucleated cells by amplifying reference gene primers. Measured with immunoSEQ multiplex PCR; TCRdb has only the in-frame clones, and not every one. That table supplies the V and J calls and clone size; D and trimming were determined from the DNA. This sample carries about 120,000 clones, about 80% of them seen once, and the ten largest clones take 15% to 20%. Sequencing was performed on peripheral blood. This chain links TRBV28 with TRBJ1-5; tentative D call: TRBD1 (5 bases). The sequence was obtained from a man aged 60 to 75 with active or convalescent COVID-19. CDR3 sequence: CASSFYGQNNQPQHF. The CDR3 nucleotides read TGTGCCAGCAGTTTTTACGGACAAAACAATCAGCCCCAGCATTTT. Supplemented by reference TRBV28 and TRBJ1-5, the full variable domain reads DVKVTQSSRYLVKRTGEKVFLECVQDMDHENMFWYRQDPGLGLRLIYFSYDVKMKEKGDIPEGYSVSREKKERFSLILESASTNQTSMYLCASSFYGQNNQPQHFGDGTRLSIL.